This T cell receptor beta chain was captured in a study of cytomegalovirus exposure and HLA in healthy donors. Data came from immunoSEQ multiplex PCR; TCRdb stores just in-frame clones and leaves some out. The sample includes over 200,000 clones, roughly 83% of them seen just once. V dropped 3 bases and J dropped 4 bases, with 16 bases sitting between them. CDR3 length: 15 residues. Germline CDR1 SGDLS, CDR2 YYNGEE. Sequenced sample: PBMCs. The chain recombines TRBV9 with TRBJ1-2; D may be TRBD1 (6 bases). The receptor's source is a woman aged 18-29 years in good health and CMV-seronegative. CDR3 sequence: CASSALPEGGYGYTF. The CDR3 nucleotides read TGTGCCAGCAGCGCTTTACCGGAAGGGGGCTATGGCTACACCTTC.